The next 6 T cell receptor beta chains were all read from a single sample in a study of response to subunit inactivated influenza vaccine. TCRdb analysed the RT-PCR reads with MiXCR anew, one entry per CDR3 protein. The sample lists roughly 790,000 distinct CDR3 sequences; 21% were seen once. The sample in question was PBMCs from blood, obtained roughly 5 days after vaccination. These receptors all stem from a man in his fifties who received an inactivated influenza vaccine.

This clonotype appeared a few times. The chain uses TRBV29-1 and TRBJ2-3, with TRBD2 identical over 11 bases. The trim removed 7 bases at V and 2 bases at J, leaving 14 bases unmatched. In germline, CDR1 is SQVTM, CDR2 ANQGSEA. The CDR3 spans 17 residues. The DNA of the CDR3 is TGCAGCGCCACCCTTGGGCTGACTAGCGGGGTCACAGATACGCAGTATTTT. Its translation is CSATLGLTSGVTDTQYF.

The J gene is TRBJ2-2, the V gene TRBV9; a possible D gene is TRBD2 (6 bases). The V end was cut by 2 bases, the J end by 5 bases, with 16 bases between. Germline CDR1 reads SGDLS; CDR2 reads YYNGEE. There are 16 residues in the CDR3. CDR3 DNA: TGTGCCAGCAGCGTCTCCGGGACTGGGGTTACCGGGGAGCTGTTTTTT. Translation gives CASSVSGTGVTGELFF.

This clonotype was seen at least ten times. V gene TRBV7-2 combines with J gene TRBJ1-2, with TRBD1 as a possible D gene (5 bases). Germline values: CDR1 SGHTA, CDR2 FQGNSA. Trimming cost V 1 base and J 4 bases, with 16 bases left between them. This CDR3 is built from 16 residues. The CDR3 reads CASSLVITGRLYGYTF. In DNA form, the CDR3 reads TGTGCCAGCAGCTTAGTGATTACGGGGCGTCTCTATGGCTACACCTTC.

In this sample, this clonotype turned up a few times. This chain joins TRBV7-3 and TRBJ2-3, with 8 positions matching TRBD2. CDR1 SGHTA and CDR2 FQGTGA come from the germline V gene. Losses at the gene ends were 0 bases for V and 6 bases for J; bases not matched to a gene: 5. The CDR3 contains 15 residues. The CDR3 DNA sequence: TGTGCCAGCAGCTTAACTGCGGGAGGTGGTGATACGCAGTATTTT. Translation gives CASSLTAGGGDTQYF.

The V and J genes are TRBV6-2 or TRBV6-3 and TRBJ2-2; 12 nucleotides match TRBD2. Trimming cost V 6 bases and J 2 bases; bases outside gene matches: 10. The V gene's germline CDR1 is MNHEY and CDR2 SVGEGT. The CDR3 is made up of 18 amino acids. The CDR3 DNA is TGTGCCAGCAGCCCTAGGACTAGCGGGACCAGAAACACCGGGGAGCTGTTTTTT. Residues: CASSPRTSGTRNTGELFF.

CDR3 DNA: TGTGCCAGCAGACTACAAGCGGGATACGAGCAGTTCTTC. This encodes CASRLQAGYEQFF. The J gene is TRBJ2-1, the V gene TRBV27; TRBD2 agrees at 7 bases. This CDR3 comprises 13 residues. Germline V gene data show CDR1 as MNHEY and CDR2 as SMNVEV (reference sequence). V shed 6 bases, J shed 10 bases, and the junction held 9 bases outside the gene matches.